One TCR beta chain is described in this entry. Its antigen is currently unknown. Unique molecular identifiers were linked by the library to individual cDNA molecules. Each CDR3 protein is one row after TCRdb ran MiXCR on the RACE reads. Found here are approximately 350,000 distinct CDR3 sequences, under 8% of them singletons; the top ten hold less than 10%. The sample originates from a study of human T cells and chemical hapten exposure. Study at large: Patch testing was performed with 0.01% DPC on the upper back, with reading at 6 days. Study conclusions and caveats: In the PT1 data, expanded TCR counts showed a positive correlation with patch test score. Expanded TCRs were compared with controls, and the expanded TCRs formed significantly more large CDR3 similarity clusters.

There are 15 residues in the CDR3. In germline, CDR1 is SGHTA, CDR2 FQGNSA. Trimming took off 2 bases at V and 7 bases at J, with 15 bases between the two ends. Noted time point: patch test 1, 2 weeks after DPC sensitization. Treatment noted: therapeutic diphenylcyclopropenone sensitization with weekly scalp DPC. The sample was whole blood, taken in connection with sensitization to the hapten diphenylcyclopropenone (DPC). This chain joins TRBV7-2 and TRBJ1-5, with no clear D. The source is a woman between 18 and 29 years old with alopecia areata. Some clones in this sample may be carry-over from other donors' samples. The CDR3 region has the DNA TGTGCCAGCAGCTTATACGGGAAAGGGAGGCAGCCCCAGCATTTT. This translates into CASSLYGKGRQPQHF.